This T cell receptor (beta chain) stems from a study of blood T cell repertoires in COVID-19. Study details: Acute and convalescent COVID-19 specimens originated in the United States, Italy and Spain. PBMCs, B-cell-depleted T cells, or T cells provided the cDNA or gDNA that made up the material.

CDR3 length: 14 residues. The germline V gene has CDR1 SGHRS and CDR2 YFSETQ. V was cut by 0 bases and J by 3 bases, with 7 bases left in between. As handled by the study authors: Nucleated cell counts were estimated from reference gene primer amplification. The method was immunoSEQ multiplex PCR; TCRdb's version includes in-frame clones alone and lacks a portion of them. That table supplies the V and J calls and clone size; D and trimming were determined from the DNA. The repertoire has 110,000 to 150,000 clones, under 80% of them found once; the top ten carry 4% to 4.5%. The specimen sequenced was peripheral blood. The J gene is TRBJ1-5, the V gene TRBV5-1; D not resolved. The sequence came from a man in his 60s with acute or convalescent COVID-19. In DNA, the CDR3 is TGCGCCAGCAGCTTGGGCGGAACCAATCAGCCCCAGCATTTT. It codes for CASSLGGTNQPQHF.